The present T cell receptor (beta chain) was sequenced within a study of blood T cell repertoires in COVID-19. Study information: T cells, B-cell-depleted T cells, or PBMCs supplied cDNA or gDNA.

From germline, CDR1 is MNHEY and CDR2 SMNVEV (reference sequence). The CDR3 runs 22 residues. With 2 bases clipped from V and 1 base from J, the junction kept 22 bases outside the gene matches. TCRdb's table, derived via immunoSEQ multiplex PCR, lists solely in-frame clones and lacks some. The sample lists around 150,000 clones, around 80% occurring once. The sequenced material came from peripheral blood. This clonotype originated in a woman of 80 years or more with acute or convalescent COVID-19. V gene TRBV27 combines with J gene TRBJ2-3; 9 bases map to TRBD2. CDR3: CASSLKGSVVAGGPSGTDTQYF. The DNA for the CDR3 is TGTGCCAGCAGTTTAAAAGGCTCTGTTGTCGCGGGAGGGCCCTCGGGCACAGATACGCAGTATTTT.